The T cell receptor (beta chain) under discussion was sequenced for a study of cytomegalovirus exposure and HLA in healthy donors. Findings of the study overall: TCR beta V- and J-gene trimming was later associated with a missense DCLRE1C variant. An Asian-associated ancestry cluster reportedly showed fewer N-insertions than the roughly 670-donor mean in a later analysis. Highest at DRB1 and lowest at HLA-C, TCR association rates differed among HLA loci in a later analysis.

Vbeta (60) and Jbeta (13) primers were used in the PCR. Profiling relied on immunoSEQ multiplex PCR, and the TCRdb table lists in-frame clones only, not all of them. The repertoire consists of 80,000 to 95,000 clones, with approximately 57% occurring once and the leading ten covering 5% to 6.5%. This CDR3 has 12 amino acids. The germline gives CDR1 MNHEY, CDR2 SMNVEV (reference sequence). The ends lost 10 bases at V and 5 bases at J; junction bases unmatched: 7. This clone occurred once. Its target is unknown. The chain links TRBV27 to TRBJ1-1, with 7 bases that match TRBD1. The sequenced sample consisted of PBMCs. The sequence was obtained from a woman aged 25 to 39 in good health and CMV-seronegative. CDR3 nucleotide sequence: TGTGCCACCAGGGACAGTTGGACTGAAGCTTTCTTT. Encoded protein: CATRDSWTEAFF.